Shown below are 20 T cell receptor beta chains from a single sample sequenced in a study of T cell repertoires in cytomegalovirus infection. TCRdb processed the reads anew with MiXCR; each CDR3 protein has one entry. The data contain some 450,000 distinct CDR3 sequences, roughly 30% of them seen just once; the ten biggest clones take up roughly an eighth. Sequencing was done on a sample of PBMCs. The receptors originated from a human donor in good health (CMV status not recorded). Some clones in this sample may be carry-over from other donors' samples.

The chain has TRBV7-6 and TRBJ1-2; 7 nucleotides match TRBD1. Germline values: CDR1 SGHVS, CDR2 FNYEAQ. V gave up 8 bases and J gave up 7 bases; unmatched junction bases: 10. The CDR3 extends over 13 amino acids. Written as DNA, the CDR3 is TGTGCCAGCGGGCCCCACAGGGGCGGTGGCTACACCTTC. Translating gives CASGPHRGGGYTF.

The chain combines TRBV11-1 with TRBJ1-2; D remains unclear. Germline assignment: CDR1 SGHAT and CDR2 FQDESV (reference sequence). V was pared by 5 bases and J by 8 bases, with 21 bases between. CDR3 length equals 15 residues. This chain's CDR3 is CASSLLRGGTDGYTF. Written as DNA, the CDR3 is TGTGCCAGCAGCCTCCTACGGGGTGGTACAGACGGCTACACCTTC.

The chain uses TRBV6-1 and TRBJ1-5; 8 nucleotides align to TRBD1. Germline V gives CDR1 MNHNS, CDR2 SASEGT. This CDR3 comprises 16 residues. Germline trimming cut 1 base from V and 3 bases from J; bases unmatched to any gene: 5. CDR3 residues: CASSEEGGQANQPQHF. The DNA for the CDR3 is TGTGCCAGCAGTGAAGAAGGGGGACAGGCCAATCAGCCCCAGCATTTT.

This clonotype was found a few times. The V call is TRBV24-1, the J call TRBJ2-4; D possibly uses TRBD1 or TRBD2 (5 bases each). The CDR3 length is 14 residues. Germline-derived CDR1 and CDR2 are KGHDR and SFDVKD. Trimming cost V 5 bases and J 0 bases, with 7 bases left between them. DNA for the CDR3: TGTGCCACCAGTGCTGGGACAGCCAAAAACATTCAGTACTTC. Its protein product is CATSAGTAKNIQYF.

The chain has TRBV4-1 and TRBJ1-6, with D unclear. The V and J ends lost 3 bases and 2 bases respectively, with 23 bases between them. The CDR3 loop spans 20 amino acids. The germline gives CDR1 MGHRA, CDR2 YSYEKL. The CDR3 DNA sequence: TGCGCCAGCAGCCAGGCCGACACAACACGAAAGAGGGCCTATAATTCACCCCTCCACTTT. Translating gives CASSQADTTRKRAYNSPLHF.

For this clonotype: A much larger clone differs from this one at a single base, so this may be a read error. This chain links TRBV7-8 with TRBJ2-7, with 9 bases that match TRBD2. The germline gives CDR1 SGHVS, CDR2 FQNEAQ. The CDR3 is made up of 13 amino acids. The CDR3 region has the DNA TGTTCCAGCAGCACGGGACTAGCATTCGAGCAGTACTTC. Its translation: CSSSTGLAFEQYF.

This clonotype has ten or more counts. V gene TRBV12-3 or TRBV12-4 combines with J gene TRBJ2-3; 8 bases are shared with TRBD1. The CDR3 has 12 residues. Losses at the gene ends were 8 bases for V and 4 bases for J; bases not matched to a gene: 2. CDR3 in amino acids: CASRQGPDTQYF. CDR3 DNA: TGTGCCAGCCGACAGGGGCCAGATACGCAGTATTTT.

V and J are TRBV11-2 and TRBJ2-5; possibly TRBD1 for D (5 bases). V was clipped by 0 bases and J by 5 bases, with 13 bases between them. The CDR3 loop spans 15 amino acids. Germline-derived CDR1 and CDR2 are SGHAT and FQNNGV. CDR3 residues: CASSLDRVIGETQYF. The CDR3, as DNA: TGTGCCAGCAGCTTAGACAGGGTGATCGGGGAGACCCAGTACTTC.

This clonotype was recorded at least ten times. The rearrangement links TRBV7-2 to TRBJ1-2; tentative D call: TRBD1 (5 bases). Germline lookup yields CDR1 SGHTA and CDR2 FQGNSA. The CDR3 loop spans 13 amino acids. Trimming took off 6 bases at V and 4 bases at J, with 12 bases between the two ends. This chain's CDR3 is CASRGGVLYGYTF. DNA of the CDR3: TGTGCCAGCAGGGGAGGGGTCCTCTATGGCTACACCTTC.

The V call is TRBV6-2 or TRBV6-3, the J call TRBJ2-7; TRBD2 is a possible D gene (6 bases). Trimming took off 6 bases at V and 13 bases at J, with 16 bases between the two ends. The V gene's germline CDR1 is MNHEY and CDR2 SVGEGT. The CDR3 is 11 amino acids. The CDR3, as DNA: TGTGCCAGCAGCCGGGACTCCCTTGACTACTTC. It yields the protein CASSRDSLDYF.

The chain has TRBV4-1 and TRBJ2-7; D possibly corresponds to TRBD2 (7 bases). The germline V and J ends were trimmed by 1 base and 9 bases, with 31 bases remaining between them. Germline V gives CDR1 MGHRA, CDR2 YSYEKL. This CDR3 comprises 19 residues. The CDR3 reads CASSQGEVGGREGYSTQYF. For the CDR3, the DNA is TGCGCCAGCAGCCAAGGGGAGGTCGGGGGGCGAGAGGGCTACTCGACGCAGTACTTC.

The genes are TRBV6-1 and TRBJ1-6; 8 nucleotides line up with TRBD1. The CDR3 runs to 15 residues. J lost 10 bases, V lost 5 bases, and 10 bases had no gene match. Per the germline V gene, CDR1 is MNHNS and CDR2 is SASEGT. CDR3 residues: CASSTMTGAGSPLHF. CDR3 DNA sequence: TGTGCCAGCAGTACTATGACAGGGGCTGGATCACCCCTCCACTTT.

Comments on this clonotype: Because the CDR3 is missing its conserved closing phenylalanine or tryptophan, this is likely a read error. The chain carries TRBV4-1 and TRBJ2-1, with D maybe TRBD2 (5 bases). Germline V gene sequence: CDR1 MGHRA, CDR2 YSYEKL. V was clipped by 0 bases and J by 9 bases, with 18 bases between them. CDR3 length: 16 residues. The CDR3, as DNA: TGCGCCAGCAGCCAAGAATCATCCATAGTAGAGGGTGAGCAGTTCTTA. This sequence encodes CASSQESSIVEGEQFL.

This clonotype was seen only a few times. The chain combines TRBV7-9 with TRBJ2-7; a weak D match, TRBD1 (6 bases). The germline V gene encodes CDR1 SEHNR and CDR2 FQNEAQ (reference sequence). The CDR3 is 14 amino acids. The germline V and J ends were trimmed by 4 bases and 3 bases, with 13 bases remaining between them. This chain's CDR3 is CASSSTGKSYEQYF. Here the CDR3 DNA reads TGTGCCAGCAGCTCAACAGGGAAGAGCTACGAGCAGTACTTC.

This clonotype was seen only a few times. The rearrangement uses TRBV19 and TRBJ1-5; 8 bases align to TRBD1. The ends lost 6 bases at V and 2 bases at J; junction bases unmatched: 6. The CDR3 is made up of 15 amino acids. Germline lookup yields CDR1 LNHDA and CDR2 SQIVND (reference sequence). CDR3 coding DNA: TGTGCCAGTAGGCCGACAGGGGCCCGCAATCAGCCCCAGCATTTT. Translated, it gives CASRPTGARNQPQHF.

There are a few counts of this clonotype. The genes are TRBV19 and TRBJ2-3; tentative D call: TRBD1 (5 bases). Germline V lookup: CDR1 LNHDA, CDR2 SQIVND (reference sequence). V was cut by 5 bases and J by 0 bases, with 15 bases left in between. The CDR3 totals 16 residues. The DNA for the CDR3 is TGTGCCAGTAGTCCGAGAACAGGTACTAGCACAGATACGCAGTATTTT. Translation gives CASSPRTGTSTDTQYF.

Concerning this clonotype itself: This may be a read error, as it is one base from a much larger clone. Since the CDR3 does not end with the conserved phenylalanine or tryptophan, this likely comes from a read error. The V call is TRBV7-2, the J call TRBJ2-3; D may be TRBD1 (5 bases). Deletions cut 1 base from V and 0 bases from J, with 17 bases between. CDR3 size: 18 residues. Looked up from germline, CDR1 is SGHTA and CDR2 is FQGNSA. CDR3 amino acids: CASSLGRGAWLSTDTQYL. CDR3 in DNA: TGTGCCAGCAGCTTAGGAAGGGGCGCTTGGTTGAGCACAGATACGCAGTATTTG.

This clonotype was counted many times. The chain uses TRBV7-9 and TRBJ2-1; D is unresolved. This CDR3 region has 15 residues. The V and J ends lost 2 bases and 2 bases respectively, with 10 bases between them. Germline values: CDR1 SEHNR, CDR2 FQNEAQ (reference sequence). This chain's CDR3 is CASSLFGDPYNEQFF. DNA of the CDR3: TGTGCCAGCAGCTTATTTGGGGATCCCTACAATGAGCAGTTCTTC.

Regarding this clonotype: The junction and the germline gene differ at one end; a read error may be behind it. The V and J genes are TRBV7-9 and TRBJ2-1; D unclear. From germline, CDR1 is SEHNR and CDR2 FQNEAQ (reference sequence). This CDR3 contains 14 residues. This CDR3 is CASSLTSSYKEQFF. The CDR3 DNA follows: TGTGCCAGCAGCCTCACATCGTCCTACAAGGAGCAGTTCTTC.

A few counts support this clonotype. The chain joins TRBV10-2 to TRBJ2-2; 9 bases align to TRBD1. The ends lost 3 bases at V and 3 bases at J; junction bases unmatched: 5. Germline CDR1 WSHSY, CDR2 SAAADI. This CDR3 has 16 amino acids. For the CDR3, the DNA is TGCGCCAGCAGTGACGGGGACAGGGTCTACACCGGGGAGCTGTTTTTT. Its translation is CASSDGDRVYTGELFF.